A single sample is the source of the 28 T cell receptor beta chains below, sequenced in a study of glioma-infiltrating T cells. Using RNA template, CDR3s of TCR alpha and beta were amplified with iRepertoire arm-PCR. Via MiXCR, TCRdb re-called the multiplex PCR reads, giving one row per CDR3 protein. The profile shows around 190,000 distinct CDR3 sequences, 32% of them singletons. Material for sequencing was glioma tissue, nonneoplastic brain tissue, or PBMCs (not recorded which). The receptors come from a human donor with low-grade glioma or glioblastoma, undergoing nonglioma brain surgery, or in good health (not recorded which).

Many counts were recorded for this clonotype. This chain links TRBV4-1 with TRBJ1-1; 8 nucleotides line up with TRBD1. There are 14 residues in the CDR3. Looked up from germline, CDR1 is MGHRA and CDR2 is YSYEKL. The V gene end was trimmed by 3 bases and the J gene end by 6 bases; junction bases not matched to a gene: 6. The CDR3 reads CASSHPVRGPEAFF. CDR3 in DNA: TGCGCCAGCAGCCATCCCGTCAGGGGGCCTGAAGCTTTCTTT.

This clonotype was seen many times. This chain joins TRBV20-1 and TRBJ2-7; D is possibly TRBD1 (5 bases). The CDR3 contains 12 residues. V gave up 1 base and J gave up 7 bases, with 11 bases separating them. Looked up from germline, CDR1 is DFQATT and CDR2 is SNEGSKA (reference sequence). The CDR3 bases are TGCAGTGCTAGAGGCCAGGGCGGAGAGCAGTACTTC. Protein: CSARGQGGEQYF.

J is TRBJ2-5 and V is TRBV4-1, with D unresolved. Deletions cut 1 base from V and 5 bases from J, with 8 bases between. The CDR3 length is 13 residues. Germline lookup yields CDR1 MGHRA and CDR2 YSYEKL. The CDR3 region is CASSQVGWETQYF. The CDR3 DNA sequence: TGCGCCAGCAGCCAAGTGGGTTGGGAGACCCAGTACTTC.

This clonotype was counted ten times or more. The V and J genes are TRBV7-2 and TRBJ2-3, with D possibly TRBD1 on 5 matching bases. Germline V gives CDR1 SGHTA, CDR2 FQGNSA. V lost 4 bases and J 12 bases, leaving 17 bases between the germline ends. The CDR3 extends over 13 amino acids. CDR3 protein: CASSSRQIIPQYF. CDR3 in DNA: TGTGCCAGCAGCTCCCGACAGATCATCCCCCAGTATTTT.

Ten or more counts support this clonotype. CDR3 sequence (DNA): TGTGCCAGCAGCGCTAGCGGCCACGAGCAGTACTTC. Its protein product is CASSASGHEQYF. This chain joins TRBV7-2 and TRBJ2-7; 7 nucleotides line up with TRBD2. The germline V gene encodes CDR1 SGHTA and CDR2 FQGNSA. This CDR3 region has 12 residues. V shed 5 bases, J shed 5 bases, and the junction held 3 bases outside the gene matches.

At least ten counts were recorded for this clonotype. This rearrangement joins TRBV28 to TRBJ2-3; D is ambiguous. Trimming stripped 5 bases from V and 6 bases from J, with 21 bases between. Germline values: CDR1 MDHEN, CDR2 SYDVKM. This CDR3 comprises 16 residues. The DNA of the CDR3 is TGTGCCAGCAGTGCCACCTTCAAAGCCGGTCGGGATACGCAGTATTTT. The encoded protein is CASSATFKAGRDTQYF.

V and J are TRBV10-3 and TRBJ2-3, with D perhaps assigned TRBD1 or TRBD2 (5 bases each). Trimming pared 9 bases from V and 6 bases from J, leaving 16 bases between. The germline V gene has CDR1 ENHRY and CDR2 SYGVKD. CDR3 length equals 13 residues. The CDR3 region is CAIRDPPRDTQYF. The CDR3, as DNA: TGTGCCATTCGGGACCCACCACGGGATACGCAGTATTTT.

The rearrangement links TRBV12-3 or TRBV12-4 to TRBJ2-7; TRBD1 matches at 10 bases. The ends lost 5 bases at V and 7 bases at J; junction bases unmatched: 8. The CDR3 sequence is 14 residues long. CDR3 nucleotide sequence: TGTGCCAGCAGTCCCGGGACAGGGGCGGGGGAGCAGTACTTC. Residues: CASSPGTGAGEQYF.

This clonotype was picked up many times. The chain is built from TRBV27 and TRBJ1-1, with a weak D call TRBD1 (6 bases). Germline V gene sequence: CDR1 MNHEY, CDR2 SMNVEV (reference sequence). V gave up 6 bases and J gave up 1 base, with 9 bases separating them. The CDR3 length is 13 residues. Here the CDR3 DNA reads TGTGCCAGCAGGGGACATTCGAACACTGAAGCTTTCTTT. Its translation is CASRGHSNTEAFF.

Notes on this clonotype: This may arise from a read error, as a much more abundant clone is one base away. This chain links TRBV6-1 with TRBJ1-3; possibly TRBD1 for D (6 bases). CDR3 length equals 16 residues. Deletions cut 6 bases from V and 1 base from J, with 16 bases between. Germline V gene data show CDR1 as MNHNS and CDR2 as SASEGT. CDR3 bases: TGTGCCAGCAGCCCCTCCAGGGGTTCGTCTGGAAACACCATATATTTT. As protein: CASSPSRGSSGNTIYF.

This clonotype has a count of ten or more. The CDR3 nucleotides are TGTGCCAGCAGCCCGGAGGGGCTCTCTGGAAACACCATATATTTT. Translated: CASSPEGLSGNTIYF. V and J are TRBV7-2 and TRBJ1-3; maybe TRBD1 (5 bases). V was trimmed by 5 bases and J by 0 bases, leaving 11 bases between them. This CDR3 contains 15 residues. Germline V lookup: CDR1 SGHTA, CDR2 FQGNSA. Combining the CDR3 with reference TRBV7-2 and TRBJ1-3 gives the whole variable domain GAGVSQSPSNKVTEKGKDVELRCDPISGHTALYWYRQSLGQGLEFLIYFQGNSAPDKSGLPSDRFSAERTGGSVSTLTIQRTQQEDSAVYLCASSPEGLSGNTIYFGEGSWLTVV.

The genes are TRBV11-2 and TRBJ1-3; D ambiguous. Germline values: CDR1 SGHAT, CDR2 FQNNGV. The V end lost 0 bases, the J end lost 0 bases, and 18 bases lay between the germline ends. CDR3 length equals 19 residues. The chain's CDR3 is CASSLEAHAAIPSGNTIYF. For the CDR3, the DNA is TGTGCCAGCAGCTTAGAGGCGCACGCTGCTATACCCTCTGGAAACACCATATATTTT.

This clonotype came up a few times. Lacking the conserved final phenylalanine or tryptophan, this CDR3 likely reflects a read error. V usage is TRBV7-9 and J usage is TRBJ2-1, with 7 bases that match TRBD2. CDR1 SEHNR and CDR2 FQNEAQ come from the germline V gene (reference sequence). The CDR3 contains 14 residues. The junction had 7 bases not matched to a gene; V was cut back by 1 base and J by 10 bases. CDR3 amino acids: CASSLGPIAGEQFL. CDR3 nucleotide sequence: TGTGCCAGCAGCTTAGGGCCCATAGCGGGCGAGCAGTTCCTC.

The sample holds many counts of this clonotype. This rearrangement joins TRBV6-1 to TRBJ2-7; D assignment may be TRBD1 or TRBD2 (5 bases each). The CDR3 spans 14 residues. Trimming left V 6 bases short and J 2 bases short, with 14 bases between. The V gene's germline CDR1 is MNHNS and CDR2 SASEGT. CDR3 loop: CASSISGLPYEQYF. The CDR3 DNA reads TGTGCCAGCAGCATTTCGGGGCTTCCCTACGAGCAGTACTTC.

Notes on this clonotype: This may come from a read error, since a much larger clone is one base off. The chain is built from TRBV27 and TRBJ2-1; D may be TRBD2 (5 bases). CDR3 size: 12 residues. Per germline, CDR1 MNHEY and CDR2 SMNVEV (reference sequence). The CDR3 sequence is CATSVGDNEKFF. In DNA, the CDR3 is TGTGCCACCAGTGTGGGAGACAATGAGAAGTTCTTC.

V usage is TRBV27 and J usage is TRBJ1-5; no clear D gene. Germline lookup yields CDR1 MNHEY and CDR2 SMNVEV (reference sequence). V was shortened by 7 bases and J by 1 base, with 17 bases between the two germline ends. The CDR3 has 16 residues. The CDR3 is CASNSSGQESNQPQHF. In DNA, the CDR3 is TGTGCCAGCAATTCCTCTGGGCAGGAGAGCAATCAGCCCCAGCATTTT.

The sample holds many counts of this clonotype. The V gene is TRBV20-1, the J gene TRBJ2-3; 8 positions agree with TRBD2. Germline V gene sequence: CDR1 DFQATT, CDR2 SNEGSKA (reference sequence). The junction had 11 bases not matched to a gene; V was cut back by 6 bases and J by 3 bases. This CDR3 comprises 15 residues. CDR3 region: CSAPLPGGFTDTQYF. The CDR3 DNA reads as TGCAGTGCCCCCCTCCCGGGAGGGTTTACAGATACGCAGTATTTT.

The chain combines TRBV30 with TRBJ2-7; D may be TRBD1 (6 bases). Trimming took 0 bases from V and 0 from J, leaving 6 bases between them. Germline-derived CDR1 and CDR2 are GTSNPN and SVGIG (reference sequence). The CDR3 contains 13 residues. DNA of the CDR3: TGTGCCTGGAGTGTAGGGGGCTCCTACGAGCAGTACTTC. This sequence encodes CAWSVGGSYEQYF.

Only one count was recorded for this clonotype. A much more abundant neighbour one base away suggests this may be a read error. The rearrangement links TRBV7-2 to TRBJ2-3, with TRBD2 identical over 7 bases. After removal of 1 base from V and 5 bases from J, the junction contained 9 bases not matched to a gene. The CDR3 is 16 residues long. Germline V gives CDR1 SGHTA, CDR2 FQGNSA. The DNA of the CDR3 is TGTGCCAGCAGCTTAGGGGTCGGGGCGGGGGAAGATACGCAGTATTTT. Amino acid sequence: CASSLGVGAGEDTQYF. Together with reference TRBV7-2 and TRBJ2-3, the CDR3 gives the full variable domain: GAGVSQSPSNKVTEKGKDVELRCDPISGHTALYWYRQSLGQGLEFLIYFQGNSAPDKSGLPSDRFSAERTGGSVSTLTIQRTQQEDSAVYLCASSLGVGAGEDTQYFGPGTRLTVL.

In its sample, this clonotype ranks as medium-sized (0.01 to 0.1%). The chain recombines TRBV6-2 or TRBV6-3 with TRBJ2-3, with 9 nucleotides matching TRBD2. CDR1 and CDR2 (germline): MNHEY, SVGEGT. Trimming cost V 5 bases and J 4 bases; bases outside gene matches: 10. The CDR3 has 16 amino acids. This chain's CDR3 is CASSPISGRGSDTQYF. The CDR3 DNA sequence: TGTGCCAGCAGTCCCATTAGCGGGAGAGGATCAGATACGCAGTATTTT.

This clonotype turned up a few times. The chain recombines TRBV5-1 with TRBJ2-3; D ambiguous. There are 15 residues in the CDR3. Germline CDR1 is SGHRS and CDR2 is YFSETQ. Trimming removed 6 bases from V and 0 bases from J, with 14 bases in between. CDR3 sequence: CASKPEATSTDTQYF. CDR3 nucleotides: TGCGCCAGCAAGCCTGAGGCCACTAGCACAGATACGCAGTATTTT. Variable domain in full (rest from reference TRBV5-1 and TRBJ2-3): KAGVTQTPRYLIKTRGQQVTLSCSPISGHRSVSWYQQTPGQGLQFLFEYFSETQRNKGNFPGRFSGRQFSNSRSEMNVSTLELGDSALYLCASKPEATSTDTQYFGPGTRLTVL.

In its sample, this clonotype was seen many times. The genes are TRBV12-3 or TRBV12-4 and TRBJ2-7; D perhaps matches TRBD2 (5 bases). Trimming shortened V by 6 bases and J by 3 bases, and 12 bases separated the two germline ends. The CDR3 covers 13 residues. In nucleotides, the CDR3 is TGTGCCAGCAGCTCTAGCACTCTCTACGAGCAGTACTTC. Translated, it gives CASSSSTLYEQYF.

CDR3 sequence: CASSSLLGYNEQFF. DNA of the CDR3: TGTGCCAGTAGTAGCCTCTTGGGGTACAATGAGCAGTTCTTC. V and J are TRBV19 and TRBJ2-1; D remains unclear. Trimming removed 4 bases at V and 4 bases at J, with 11 bases between. Germline V gives CDR1 LNHDA, CDR2 SQIVND (reference sequence). CDR3 length equals 14 residues.

This clonotype was counted a few times. This chain uses TRBV2 with TRBJ2-7; either TRBD1 or TRBD2 may fit D (7 bases each). The CDR3 sequence is 16 residues long. Trimming removed 7 bases at V and 2 bases at J, with 21 bases between. Germline CDR1 reads SNHLY; CDR2 reads FYNNEI. CDR3 DNA: TGTGCCAGCACCAAGAGCCAGGGGGACTACACCTACGAGCAGTACTTC. Translation gives CASTKSQGDYTYEQYF.

This clonotype was counted at least ten times. This rearrangement joins TRBV5-1 to TRBJ2-3; no reliable D call. Trimming took off 5 bases at V and 5 bases at J, with 12 bases between the two ends. Germline V gives CDR1 SGHRS, CDR2 YFSETQ. The CDR3 extends over 13 amino acids. CDR3 residues: CASRRGEQDTQYF. The CDR3 DNA follows: TGCGCCAGCAGACGTGGGGAACAAGATACGCAGTATTTT.

This clonotype was picked up a small number of times. The chain employs TRBV9 and TRBJ2-1, with 8 bases identical to TRBD1. The CDR3 consists of 15 residues. CDR1 and CDR2 from the germline V gene are SGDLS and YYNGEE. V lost 4 bases and J lost 2; bases outside the gene matches: 5. CDR3 residues: CASSPRDRTYNEQFF. The CDR3 DNA reads as TGTGCCAGCAGCCCCCGGGACAGGACCTACAATGAGCAGTTCTTC.

The J gene is TRBJ2-1, the V gene TRBV19; the D is unclear. The CDR3 loop spans 15 amino acids. The germline V gene encodes CDR1 LNHDA and CDR2 SQIVND (reference sequence). Deletions cut 0 bases from V and 4 bases from J, with 10 bases between. CDR3 sequence reads: CASSIDRFEYNEQFF. The CDR3 coding sequence is TGTGCCAGTAGTATAGATCGGTTCGAGTACAATGAGCAGTTCTTC.

The sample holds many counts of this clonotype. This chain uses TRBV27 with TRBJ1-1, with D perhaps matching TRBD1 (6 bases). Germline loops: CDR1 MNHEY, CDR2 SMNVEV (reference sequence). V lost 2 bases and J 7 bases, leaving 14 bases between the germline ends. CDR3 length: 14 residues. CDR3 protein: CASSLRRGAFEAFF. The CDR3 region has the DNA TGTGCCAGCAGTTTACGCCGGGGGGCTTTTGAAGCTTTCTTT.